Following are 21 T cell receptor beta chains from one sample sequenced in a study of cytomegalovirus exposure and HLA in healthy donors. Both 60 Vbeta primers and 13 Jbeta primers went into the PCR. The data were produced by immunoSEQ multiplex PCR, yet TCRdb's version contains in-frame clones alone and is incomplete. In the table there are about 160,000 clones, roughly 80% of which are singletons. The sequencing sample was made of PBMCs. All receptors come from a girl between 5 and 17 years old in good health and CMV-seropositive.

The chain couples TRBV28 to TRBJ2-7; 9 nucleotides agree with TRBD1. The junction had 8 bases not matched to a gene; V was cut back by 1 base and J by 4 bases. The CDR3 spans 16 residues. Germline CDR1 is MDHEN and CDR2 is SYDVKM. The CDR3 coding sequence is TGTGCCAGCAGTTTATTATACGGGACAGGGAAGTACGAGCAGTACTTC. Amino acid sequence: CASSLLYGTGKYEQYF.

The chain has TRBV9 and TRBJ2-1; 11 bases fit TRBD2. V lost 0 bases to trimming and J lost 2 bases; unmatched junction nucleotides: 4. CDR1 is SGDLS, CDR2 YYNGEE, per germline. The CDR3 spans 17 residues. The CDR3 nucleotides read TGTGCCAGCAGCGTAGGTGTAGCGGGGGGGCCCTACAATGAGCAGTTCTTC. Amino acids: CASSVGVAGGPYNEQFF.

As for this clone: This specimen includes other DNA sequences encoding the same CDR3. As DNA, the CDR3 is TGTGCCAGCAGCTTAGGGGCGGGAGTAAGCTATAATGAGCAGTTCTTC. It specifies CASSLGAGVSYNEQFF. V and J are TRBV7-8 and TRBJ2-1, with TRBD2 matching over 7 bases. V lost 1 base to trimming and J lost 7 bases; unmatched junction nucleotides: 10. From germline, CDR1 is SGHVS and CDR2 FQNEAQ. This CDR3 contains 16 residues.

This clone was recorded a few times. The rearrangement uses TRBV29-1 and TRBJ2-1; 7 bases map to TRBD2. This CDR3 comprises 12 residues. Germline V gives CDR1 SQVTM, CDR2 ANQGSEA. V trimming: 5 bases; J trimming: 5 bases; junction bases outside the gene matches: 3. The CDR3 DNA reads TGCAGCGTTCCCGGGACTAACAATGAGCAGTTCTTC. Its translation: CSVPGTNNEQFF.

The chain has TRBV6-1 and TRBJ2-7; 11 bases line up with TRBD2. CDR1 and CDR2 (germline): MNHNS, SASEGT. After removal of 6 bases from V and 5 bases from J, the junction contained 6 bases not matched to a gene. The CDR3 is made up of 14 amino acids. CDR3 sequence reads: CASRPSGGFNEQYF. The CDR3 DNA reads TGTGCCAGCAGGCCTAGCGGGGGGTTCAACGAGCAGTACTTC.

V and J are TRBV7-2 and TRBJ2-5, with a possible D match to TRBD1 (6 bases). CDR3 size: 16 residues. Germline V gene sequence: CDR1 SGHTA, CDR2 FQGNSA. V was clipped by 5 bases and J by 2 bases, with 18 bases between them. CDR3 sequence (DNA): TGTGCCAGCAGCAGAGGACAGACAAATATACAAGAGACCCAGTACTTC. Translation: CASSRGQTNIQETQYF.

CDR3 amino acids: CASSIIGSGANVLTF. CDR3 DNA: TGTGCCAGTAGTATAATCGGGTCTGGGGCCAACGTCCTGACTTTC. The gene calls are TRBV19 and TRBJ2-6, with D hard to call. Germline V gives CDR1 LNHDA, CDR2 SQIVND (reference sequence). This CDR3 has 15 residues. V lost 2 bases and J lost 1, with 6 bases in between. The full variable domain, with the rest looked up from reference TRBV19 and TRBJ2-6, is DGGITQSPKYLFRKEGQNVTLSCEQNLNHDAMYWYRQDPGQGLRLIYYSQIVNDFQKGDIAEGYSVSREKKESFPLTVTSAQKNPTAFYLCASSIIGSGANVLTFGAGSRLTVL.

The genes are TRBV4-3 and TRBJ1-2; D is perhaps TRBD1 (6 bases). Germline CDR1 and CDR2: LGHNA and YSLEER. Trimming shortened V by 0 bases and J by 2 bases, and 13 bases separated the two germline ends. This CDR3 has 16 residues. The CDR3 loop reads CASSQDVVGTNYGYTF. The DNA of the CDR3 is TGCGCCAGCAGCCAAGATGTAGTAGGGACAAACTATGGCTACACCTTC.

The chain carries TRBV7-2 and TRBJ2-5, with 8 positions matching TRBD1. Germline assignment: CDR1 SGHTA and CDR2 FQGNSA. CDR3 length equals 17 residues. V was pared by 0 bases and J by 4 bases, with 10 bases of the junction left unmatched. This CDR3 is CASSLAGTDRVRETQYF. CDR3 bases: TGTGCCAGCAGCTTAGCAGGGACGGACAGGGTACGAGAGACCCAGTACTTC.

This clone has more than one count but fewer than ten. The rearrangement links TRBV11-3 to TRBJ2-7; perhaps TRBD2 as D (6 bases). The CDR3 spans 14 residues. Germline lookup yields CDR1 SGHNT and CDR2 YENEEA. V lost 5 bases to trimming and J lost 4 bases, with 15 bases between them. For the CDR3, the DNA is TGTGCCAGCAGCCCGGCGGGACTTCCTTACGAGCAGTACTTC. Its protein is CASSPAGLPYEQYF.

V gene TRBV10-3 combines with J gene TRBJ2-7, with D possibly being TRBD2 (5 bases). The CDR3 consists of 12 residues. Germline V gene lookup returns CDR1 ENHRY and CDR2 SYGVKD. Trimming took off 11 bases at V and 1 base at J, with 12 bases between the two ends. DNA for the CDR3: TGTGCCTCGAGGACTGATTCCTACGAGCAGTACTTC. Its translation: CASRTDSYEQYF.

The J gene is TRBJ2-2, the V gene TRBV5-1; 11 positions match TRBD2. J was trimmed by 5 bases and V by 2 bases; bases with no gene match: 5. This CDR3 spans 16 amino acids. Germline V gives CDR1 SGHRS, CDR2 YFSETQ. CDR3 sequence reads: CASSLPGLAETGELFF. In nucleotides, the CDR3 is TGCGCCAGCAGCTTACCGGGACTAGCGGAAACCGGGGAGCTGTTTTTT.

The CDR3 is CASSLELAVSYEQYF. As DNA, the CDR3 is TGTGCCAGCAGCTTAGAGCTAGCGGTGTCCTACGAGCAGTACTTC. V is TRBV7-8 and J is TRBJ2-7; 7 nucleotides agree with TRBD2. Germline CDR1 SGHVS, CDR2 FQNEAQ. J gave up 1 base and V 1 base, and 4 bases lay outside the gene matches. This CDR3 is built from 15 residues.

The J gene is TRBJ2-7, the V gene TRBV6-5; 8 bases line up with TRBD1. V lost 7 bases and J lost 5; bases outside the gene matches: 7. The V gene's germline CDR1 is MNHEY and CDR2 SVGAGI. This CDR3 has 13 residues. The CDR3 spells CASTRTGSHEQYF. The CDR3 region has the DNA TGTGCCAGCACCAGGACAGGGTCCCACGAGCAGTACTTC.

This chain links TRBV14 with TRBJ2-3; TRBD2 agrees at 10 bases. The ends lost 2 bases at V and 6 bases at J; junction bases unmatched: 8. CDR1 and CDR2 (germline): SGHDN, FVKESK. This CDR3 has 16 residues. In DNA, the CDR3 is TGTGCCAGCAGCCAATCTAGCGGGAGTATTAGCGATACGCAGTATTTT. As protein: CASSQSSGSISDTQYF.

V and J are TRBV4-1 and TRBJ2-7; 9 bases map to TRBD2. This CDR3 contains 17 residues. With 1 base clipped from V and 3 bases from J, the junction kept 10 bases outside the gene matches. The germline gives CDR1 MGHRA, CDR2 YSYEKL. CDR3 loop: CASSQGVAGVRHYEQYF. CDR3 DNA sequence: TGCGCCAGCAGCCAAGGGGTAGCGGGGGTAAGACACTACGAGCAGTACTTC.

The CDR3 region has the DNA TGCGCCAGCAGTGGGACTATGACAGATACGCAGTATTTT. Protein: CASSGTMTDTQYF. The chain combines TRBV10-1 with TRBJ2-3; D may be TRBD2 (6 bases). The CDR3 runs to 13 residues. The germline CDR1 and CDR2 sequences are WNHNN and SYGVQD (reference sequence). V dropped 4 bases and J dropped 3 bases, with 8 bases sitting between them.

The gene calls are TRBV5-1 and TRBJ1-3; 8 bases agree with TRBD1. Trimming took 2 bases from V and 4 from J; bases not matched to a gene: 8. Germline-derived CDR1 and CDR2 are SGHRS and YFSETQ. The CDR3 length is 16 residues. Here the CDR3 DNA reads TGCGCCAGCAGCTTAGGACAGGGTTTATACGGAAACACCATATATTTT. It translates to CASSLGQGLYGNTIYF.

This clone was found a few times. The rearrangement joins TRBV6-1 to TRBJ2-3, with 7 bases aligning to TRBD1. The CDR3 covers 15 residues. Germline-derived CDR1 and CDR2 are MNHNS and SASEGT. V lost 4 bases and J lost 1; bases outside the gene matches: 5. The CDR3 region is CASSGQGVGTDTQYF. For the CDR3, the DNA is TGTGCCAGCAGTGGACAGGGCGTGGGCACAGATACGCAGTATTTT.

The chain is built from TRBV29-1 and TRBJ2-3; 10 nucleotides agree with TRBD1. In germline, CDR1 is SQVTM, CDR2 ANQGSEA. V was pared by 6 bases and J by 5 bases, with 5 bases of the junction left unmatched. CDR3 length: 13 residues. CDR3 amino acids: CSVRQGARDTQYF. CDR3 DNA sequence: TGCAGCGTCCGACAGGGGGCTAGAGATACGCAGTATTTT.

This clone showed up just a few times. The rearrangement links TRBV6-6 to TRBJ2-3; 8 positions match TRBD2. The CDR3 contains 15 residues. The V and J ends lost 6 bases and 1 base, in that order; junction bases with no gene match: 6. Germline V gene data show CDR1 as MNHNY and CDR2 as SVGAGI (reference sequence). The CDR3 protein is CASRLPGLGTDTQYF. The CDR3 region has the DNA TGTGCCAGCAGACTCCCGGGACTAGGCACAGATACGCAGTATTTT.